This T cell receptor (beta chain) was retrieved from a study of OX40 agonist ivuxolimab in advanced cancers. Overall study context: While on treatment, patients had intravenous ivuxolimab at 0.01 to 10 mg/kg every 2 weeks.

The assay was immunoSEQ multiplex PCR, and TCRdb's table has in-frame clones only and misses some. The table records more than 30,000 clones, around 87% of them present only once. Germline V gene data show CDR1 as SGHAT and CDR2 as FQNNGV. This CDR3 is built from 13 residues. V was shortened by 5 bases and J by 4 bases, with 11 bases between the two germline ends. The chain employs TRBV11-2 and TRBJ1-2, with D unresolved. This TCR came from an adult with an advanced solid tumor such as melanoma, head and neck, liver or kidney cancer. The sample here was CD4+ or CD8+ T cells sorted from blood, taken in a trial of the OX40 agonist ivuxolimab. This chain's CDR3 is CASSDDTFYGYTF. CDR3 nucleotides: TGTGCCAGCAGCGACGACACCTTCTATGGCTACACCTTC.